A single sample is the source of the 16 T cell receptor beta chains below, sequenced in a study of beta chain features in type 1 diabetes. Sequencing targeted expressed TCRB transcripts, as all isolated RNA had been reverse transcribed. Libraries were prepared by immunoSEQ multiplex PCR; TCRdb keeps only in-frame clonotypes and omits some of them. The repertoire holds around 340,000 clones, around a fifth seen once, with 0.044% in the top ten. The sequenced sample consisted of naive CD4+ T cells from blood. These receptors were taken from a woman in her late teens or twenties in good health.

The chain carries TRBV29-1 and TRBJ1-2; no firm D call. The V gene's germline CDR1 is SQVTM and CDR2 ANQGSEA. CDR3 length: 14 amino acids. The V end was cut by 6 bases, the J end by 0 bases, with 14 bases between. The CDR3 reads CSVVGGRPNYGYTF. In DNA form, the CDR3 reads TGCAGCGTGGTTGGAGGACGGCCTAACTATGGCTACACCTTC.

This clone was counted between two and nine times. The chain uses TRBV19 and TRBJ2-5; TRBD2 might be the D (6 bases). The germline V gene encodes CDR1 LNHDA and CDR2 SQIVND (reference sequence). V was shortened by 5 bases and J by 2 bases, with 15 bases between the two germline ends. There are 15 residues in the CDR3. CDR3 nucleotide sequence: TGTGCCAGTAGTGCCCCGGAGGGTGGGCAAGAGACCCAGTACTTC. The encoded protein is CASSAPEGGQETQYF. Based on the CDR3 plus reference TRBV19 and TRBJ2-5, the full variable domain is DGGITQSPKYLFRKEGQNVTLSCEQNLNHDAMYWYRQDPGQGLRLIYYSQIVNDFQKGDIAEGYSVSREKKESFPLTVTSAQKNPTAFYLCASSAPEGGQETQYFGPGTRLLVL.

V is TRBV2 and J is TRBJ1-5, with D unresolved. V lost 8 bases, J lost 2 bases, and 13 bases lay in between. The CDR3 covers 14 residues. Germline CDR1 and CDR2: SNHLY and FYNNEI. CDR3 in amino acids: CASVQEGGNQPQHF. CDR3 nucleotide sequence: TGTGCCAGCGTTCAGGAAGGCGGCAATCAGCCCCAGCATTTT.

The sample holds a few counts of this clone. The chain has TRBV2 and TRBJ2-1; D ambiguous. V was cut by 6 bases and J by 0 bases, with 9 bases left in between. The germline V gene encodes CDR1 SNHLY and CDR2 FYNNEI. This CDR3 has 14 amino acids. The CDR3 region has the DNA TGTGCCAGCAGGAGGCAGAGCTCCTACAATGAGCAGTTCTTC. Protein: CASRRQSSYNEQFF.

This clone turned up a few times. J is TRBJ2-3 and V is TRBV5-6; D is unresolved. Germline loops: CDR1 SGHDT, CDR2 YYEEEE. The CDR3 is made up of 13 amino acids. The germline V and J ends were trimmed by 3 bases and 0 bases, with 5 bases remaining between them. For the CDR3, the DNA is TGTGCCAGCAGCTCAACTAGCACAGATACGCAGTATTTT. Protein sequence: CASSSTSTDTQYF. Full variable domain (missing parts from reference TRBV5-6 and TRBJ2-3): DAGVTQSPTHLIKTRGQQVTLRCSPKSGHDTVSWYQQALGQGPQFIFQYYEEEERQRGNFPDRFSGHQFPNYSSELNVNALLLGDSALYLCASSSTSTDTQYFGPGTRLTVL.

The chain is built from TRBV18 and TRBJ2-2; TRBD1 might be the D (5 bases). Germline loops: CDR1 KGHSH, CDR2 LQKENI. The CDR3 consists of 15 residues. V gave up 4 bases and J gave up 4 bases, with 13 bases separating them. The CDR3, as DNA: TGTGCCAGCTCACTTTTACAGGAGATCACCGGGGAGCTGTTTTTT. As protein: CASSLLQEITGELFF. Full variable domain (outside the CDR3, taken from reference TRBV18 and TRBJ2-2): NAGVMQNPRHLVRRRGQEARLRCSPMKGHSHVYWYRQLPEEGLKFMVYLQKENIIDESGMPKERFSAEFPKEGPSILRIQQVVRGDSAAYFCASSLLQEITGELFFGEGSRLTVL.

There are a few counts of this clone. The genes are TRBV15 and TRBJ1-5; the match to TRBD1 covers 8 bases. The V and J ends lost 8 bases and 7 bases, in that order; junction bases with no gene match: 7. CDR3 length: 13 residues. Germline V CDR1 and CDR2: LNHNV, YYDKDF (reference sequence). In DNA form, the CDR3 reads TGTGCCACCGGACAGGGAGAGGGGCAGCCCCAGCATTTT. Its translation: CATGQGEGQPQHF. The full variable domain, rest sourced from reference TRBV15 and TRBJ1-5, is DAMVIQNPRYQVTQFGKPVTLSCSQTLNHNVMYWYQQKSSQAPKLLFHYYDKDFNNEADTPDNFQSRRPNTSFCFLDIRSPGLGDTAMYLCATGQGEGQPQHFGDGTRLSIL.

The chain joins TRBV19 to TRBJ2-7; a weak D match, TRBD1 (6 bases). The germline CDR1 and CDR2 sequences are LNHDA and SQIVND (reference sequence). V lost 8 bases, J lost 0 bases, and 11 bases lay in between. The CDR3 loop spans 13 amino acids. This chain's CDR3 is CASVEGGSYEQYF. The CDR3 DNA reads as TGTGCCAGTGTTGAAGGGGGCTCCTACGAGCAGTACTTC.

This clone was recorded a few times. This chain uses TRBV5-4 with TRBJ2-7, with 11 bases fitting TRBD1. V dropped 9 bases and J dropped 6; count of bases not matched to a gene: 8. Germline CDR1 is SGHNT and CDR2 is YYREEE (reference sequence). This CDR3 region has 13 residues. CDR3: CATVGQGATEQYF. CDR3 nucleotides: TGTGCCACCGTCGGACAGGGGGCCACCGAGCAGTACTTC.

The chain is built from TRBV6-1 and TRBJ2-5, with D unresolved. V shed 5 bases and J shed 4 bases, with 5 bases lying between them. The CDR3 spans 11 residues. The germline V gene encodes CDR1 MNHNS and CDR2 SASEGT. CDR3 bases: TGTGCCAGCAGTTACGGAGAGACCCAGTACTTC. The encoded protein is CASSYGETQYF.

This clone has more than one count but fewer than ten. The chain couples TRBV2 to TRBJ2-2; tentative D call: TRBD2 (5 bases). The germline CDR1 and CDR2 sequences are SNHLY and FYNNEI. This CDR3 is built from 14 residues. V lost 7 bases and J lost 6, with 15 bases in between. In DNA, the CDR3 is TGTGCCAGCACCCCGGAGGTTCAGGCCGGGGAGCTGTTTTTT. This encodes CASTPEVQAGELFF.

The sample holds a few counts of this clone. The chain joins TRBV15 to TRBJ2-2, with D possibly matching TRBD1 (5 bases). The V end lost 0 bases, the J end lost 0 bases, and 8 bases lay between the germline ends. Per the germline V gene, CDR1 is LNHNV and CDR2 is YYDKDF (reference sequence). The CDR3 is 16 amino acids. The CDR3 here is CATSRDIQANTGELFF. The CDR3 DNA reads TGTGCCACCAGCAGAGACATACAGGCGAACACCGGGGAGCTGTTTTTT.

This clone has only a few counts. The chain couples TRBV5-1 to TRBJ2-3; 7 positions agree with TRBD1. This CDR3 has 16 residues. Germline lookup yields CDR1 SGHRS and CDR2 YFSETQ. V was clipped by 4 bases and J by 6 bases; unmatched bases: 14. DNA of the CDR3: TGCGCCAGCAGCCGCCAAGGGACAGAGGTTAGCGATACGCAGTATTTT. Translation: CASSRQGTEVSDTQYF.

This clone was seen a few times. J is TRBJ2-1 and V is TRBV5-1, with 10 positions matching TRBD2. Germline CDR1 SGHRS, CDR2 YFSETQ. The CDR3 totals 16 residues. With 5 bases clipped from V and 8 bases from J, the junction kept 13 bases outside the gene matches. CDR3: CASSVTQASGRYEQFF. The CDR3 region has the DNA TGCGCCAGCAGTGTTACGCAGGCTAGCGGGAGATATGAGCAGTTCTTC.

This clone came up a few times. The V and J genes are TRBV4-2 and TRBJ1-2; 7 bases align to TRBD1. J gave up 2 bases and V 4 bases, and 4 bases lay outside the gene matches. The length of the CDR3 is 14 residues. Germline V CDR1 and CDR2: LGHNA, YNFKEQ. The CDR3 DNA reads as TGTGCCAGCAGCCCTCAACAGGGGAACTATGGCTACACCTTC. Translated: CASSPQQGNYGYTF.

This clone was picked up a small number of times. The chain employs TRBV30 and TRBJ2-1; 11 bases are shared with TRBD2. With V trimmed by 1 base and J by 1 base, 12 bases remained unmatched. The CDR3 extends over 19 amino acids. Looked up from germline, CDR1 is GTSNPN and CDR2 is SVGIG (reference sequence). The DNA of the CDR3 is TGTGCCTGGAGTGGCGGGACAGCACTAGCGGGAGCTTCCTACAATGAGCAGTTCTTC. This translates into CAWSGGTALAGASYNEQFF. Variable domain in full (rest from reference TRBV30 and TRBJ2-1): SQTIHQWPATLVQPVGSPLSLECTVEGTSNPNLYWYRQAAGRGLQLLFYSVGIGQISSEVPQNLSASRPQDRQFILSSKKLLLSDSGFYLCAWSGGTALAGASYNEQFFGPGTRLTVL.